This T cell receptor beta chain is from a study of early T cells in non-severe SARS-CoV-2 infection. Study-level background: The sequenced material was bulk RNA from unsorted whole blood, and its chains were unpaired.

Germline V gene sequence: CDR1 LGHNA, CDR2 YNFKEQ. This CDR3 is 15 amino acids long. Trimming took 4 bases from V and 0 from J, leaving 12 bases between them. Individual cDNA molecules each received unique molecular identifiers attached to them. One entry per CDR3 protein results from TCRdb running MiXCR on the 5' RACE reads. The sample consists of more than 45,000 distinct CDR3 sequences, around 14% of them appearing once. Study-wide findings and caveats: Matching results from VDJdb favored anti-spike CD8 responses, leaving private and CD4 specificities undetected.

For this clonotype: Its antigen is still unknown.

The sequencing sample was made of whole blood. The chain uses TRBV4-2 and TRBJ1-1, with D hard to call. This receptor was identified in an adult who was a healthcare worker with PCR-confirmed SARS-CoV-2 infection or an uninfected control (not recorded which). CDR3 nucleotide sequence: TGTGCCAGCAGCCCCCTTGCGGGAGTGAACACTGAAGCTTTCTTT. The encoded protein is CASSPLAGVNTEAFF.